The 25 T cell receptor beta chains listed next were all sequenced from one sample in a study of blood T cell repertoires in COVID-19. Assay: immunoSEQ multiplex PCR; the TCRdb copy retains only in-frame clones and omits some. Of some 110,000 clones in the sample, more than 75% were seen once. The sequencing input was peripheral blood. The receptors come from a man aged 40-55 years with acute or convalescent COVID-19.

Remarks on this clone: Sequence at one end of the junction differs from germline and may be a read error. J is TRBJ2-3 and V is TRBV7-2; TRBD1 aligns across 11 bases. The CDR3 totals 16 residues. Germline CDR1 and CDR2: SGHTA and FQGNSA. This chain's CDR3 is CASSSRTGGRTDTQYF. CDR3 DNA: TGTGCCAGCAGCTCGAGGACAGGGGGCCGCACGGATACGCAGTATTTT.

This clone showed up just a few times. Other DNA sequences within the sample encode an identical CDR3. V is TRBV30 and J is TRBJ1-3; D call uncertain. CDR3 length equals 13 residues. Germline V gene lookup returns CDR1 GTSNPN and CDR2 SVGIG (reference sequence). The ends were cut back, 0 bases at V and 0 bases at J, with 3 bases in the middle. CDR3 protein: CAWSVSSGNTIYF. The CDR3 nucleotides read TGTGCCTGGAGTGTCTCCTCTGGAAACACCATATATTTT.

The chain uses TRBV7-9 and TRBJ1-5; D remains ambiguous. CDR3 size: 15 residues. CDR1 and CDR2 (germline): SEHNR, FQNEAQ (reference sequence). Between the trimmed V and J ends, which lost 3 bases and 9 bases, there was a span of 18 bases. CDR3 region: CASSLAAGSVGPQHF. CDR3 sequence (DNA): TGTGCCAGCAGCTTGGCCGCCGGGAGTGTTGGGCCCCAGCATTTT.

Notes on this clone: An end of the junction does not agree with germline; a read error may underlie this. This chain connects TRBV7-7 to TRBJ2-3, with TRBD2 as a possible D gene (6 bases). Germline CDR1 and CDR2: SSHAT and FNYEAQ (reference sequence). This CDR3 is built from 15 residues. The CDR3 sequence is CASSLLLAPTDTQYF. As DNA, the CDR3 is TGTGCTAGCAGCTTATTACTAGCCCCCACAGATACGCAGTATTTT.

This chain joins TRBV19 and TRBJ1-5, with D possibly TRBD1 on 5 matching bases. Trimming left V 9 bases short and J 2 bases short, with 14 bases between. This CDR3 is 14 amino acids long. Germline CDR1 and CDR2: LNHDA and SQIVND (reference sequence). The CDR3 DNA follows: TGTGCCAGCATTAGGGGATTTGGCAATCAGCCCCAGCATTTT. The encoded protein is CASIRGFGNQPQHF. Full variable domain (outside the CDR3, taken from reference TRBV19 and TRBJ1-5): DGGITQSPKYLFRKEGQNVTLSCEQNLNHDAMYWYRQDPGQGLRLIYYSQIVNDFQKGDIAEGYSVSREKKESFPLTVTSAQKNPTAFYLCASIRGFGNQPQHFGDGTRLSIL.

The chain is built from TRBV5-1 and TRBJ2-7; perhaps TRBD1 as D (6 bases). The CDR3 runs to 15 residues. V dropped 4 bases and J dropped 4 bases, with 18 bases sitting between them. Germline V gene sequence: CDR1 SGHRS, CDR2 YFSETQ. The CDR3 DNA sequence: TGCGCCAGCAGCCCCAGCCCCGGACAGAGGTACGAGCAGTACTTC. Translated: CASSPSPGQRYEQYF.

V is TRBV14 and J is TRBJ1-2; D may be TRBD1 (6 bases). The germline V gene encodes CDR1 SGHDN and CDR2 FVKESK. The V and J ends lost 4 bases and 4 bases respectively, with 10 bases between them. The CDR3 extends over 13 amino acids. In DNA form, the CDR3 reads TGTGCCAGCAGCCCAGGGGCCGTCTATGGCTACACCTTC. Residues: CASSPGAVYGYTF.

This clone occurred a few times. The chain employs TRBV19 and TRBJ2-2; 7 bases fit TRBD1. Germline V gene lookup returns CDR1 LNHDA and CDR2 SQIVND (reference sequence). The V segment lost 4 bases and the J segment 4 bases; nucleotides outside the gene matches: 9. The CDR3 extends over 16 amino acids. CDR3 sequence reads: CASSTTGPPLTGELFF. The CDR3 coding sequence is TGTGCCAGTAGTACGACAGGGCCCCCGCTCACCGGGGAGCTGTTTTTT.

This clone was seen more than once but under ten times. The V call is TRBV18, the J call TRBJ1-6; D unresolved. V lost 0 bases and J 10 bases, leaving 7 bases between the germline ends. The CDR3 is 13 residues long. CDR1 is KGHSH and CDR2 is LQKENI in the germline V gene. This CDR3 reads CASSPPYISPLHF. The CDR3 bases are TGTGCCAGCTCACCACCTTACATCTCACCCCTCCACTTT.

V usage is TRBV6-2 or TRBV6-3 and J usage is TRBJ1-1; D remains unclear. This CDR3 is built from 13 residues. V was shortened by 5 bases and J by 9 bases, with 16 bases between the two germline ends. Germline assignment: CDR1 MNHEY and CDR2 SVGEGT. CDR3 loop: CASSKPGEVKAFF. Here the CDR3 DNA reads TGTGCCAGCAGTAAACCGGGAGAAGTTAAAGCTTTCTTT.

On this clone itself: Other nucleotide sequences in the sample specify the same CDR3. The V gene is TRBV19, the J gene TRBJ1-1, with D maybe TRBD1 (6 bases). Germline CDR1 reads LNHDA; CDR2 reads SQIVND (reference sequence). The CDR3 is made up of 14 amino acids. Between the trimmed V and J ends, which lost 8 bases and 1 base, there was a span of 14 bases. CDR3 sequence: CASSRRGRNTEAFF. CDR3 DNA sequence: TGTGCCAGTTCCCGCAGGGGCCGGAACACTGAAGCTTTCTTT.

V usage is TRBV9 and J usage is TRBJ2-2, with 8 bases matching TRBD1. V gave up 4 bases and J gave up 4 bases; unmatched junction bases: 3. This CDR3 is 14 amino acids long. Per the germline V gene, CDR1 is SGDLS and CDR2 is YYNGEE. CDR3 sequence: CASSFRGPTGELFF. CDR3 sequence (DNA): TGTGCCAGCAGCTTCAGGGGGCCCACCGGGGAGCTGTTTTTT.

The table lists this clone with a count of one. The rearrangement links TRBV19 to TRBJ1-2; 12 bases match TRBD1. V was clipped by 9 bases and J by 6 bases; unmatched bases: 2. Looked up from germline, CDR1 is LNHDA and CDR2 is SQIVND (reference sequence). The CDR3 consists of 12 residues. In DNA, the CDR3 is TGTGCCAGCGGGACAGGGGGCGATGGCTACACCTTC. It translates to CASGTGGDGYTF. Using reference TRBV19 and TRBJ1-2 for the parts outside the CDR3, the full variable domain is DGGITQSPKYLFRKEGQNVTLSCEQNLNHDAMYWYRQDPGQGLRLIYYSQIVNDFQKGDIAEGYSVSREKKESFPLTVTSAQKNPTAFYLCASGTGGDGYTFGSGTRLTVV.

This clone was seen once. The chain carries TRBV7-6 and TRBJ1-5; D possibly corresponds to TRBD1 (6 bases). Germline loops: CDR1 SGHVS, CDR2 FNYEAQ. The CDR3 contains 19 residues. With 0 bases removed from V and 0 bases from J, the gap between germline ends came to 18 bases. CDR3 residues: CASSLAPRTVHYSNQPQHF. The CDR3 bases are TGTGCCAGCAGCTTAGCGCCCCGGACAGTACACTATAGCAATCAGCCCCAGCATTTT.

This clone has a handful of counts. In nucleotides, the CDR3 is TGCGCCAGCAGCTTGGTTGGGACAGGGGGTGATCATTATGGCTACACCTTC. Encoded protein: CASSLVGTGGDHYGYTF. The chain is built from TRBV5-1 and TRBJ1-2; 11 positions match TRBD1. V gave up 0 bases and J gave up 5 bases; unmatched junction bases: 9. This CDR3 comprises 17 residues. Germline CDR1 reads SGHRS; CDR2 reads YFSETQ.

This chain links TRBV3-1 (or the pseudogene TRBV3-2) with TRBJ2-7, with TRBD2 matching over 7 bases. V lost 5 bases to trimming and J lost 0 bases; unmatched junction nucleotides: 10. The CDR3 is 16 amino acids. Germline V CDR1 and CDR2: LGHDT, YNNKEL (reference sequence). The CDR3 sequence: CASSELAGVSSYEQYF. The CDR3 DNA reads TGTGCCAGCAGCGAGTTAGCGGGCGTTAGCTCCTACGAGCAGTACTTC.

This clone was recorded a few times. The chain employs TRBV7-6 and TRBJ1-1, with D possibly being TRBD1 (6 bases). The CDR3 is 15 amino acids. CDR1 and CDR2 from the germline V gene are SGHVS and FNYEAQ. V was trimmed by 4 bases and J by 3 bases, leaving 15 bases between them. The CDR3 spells CASSSRPPGDTEAFF. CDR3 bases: TGTGCCAGCAGCTCACGCCCCCCAGGGGACACTGAAGCTTTCTTT.

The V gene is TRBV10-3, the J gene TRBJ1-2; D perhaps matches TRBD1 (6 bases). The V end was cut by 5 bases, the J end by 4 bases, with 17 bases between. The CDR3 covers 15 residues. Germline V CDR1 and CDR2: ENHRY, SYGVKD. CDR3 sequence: CAISPADGGVYGYTF. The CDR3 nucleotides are TGTGCCATCAGTCCCGCGGATGGGGGCGTCTATGGCTACACCTTC.

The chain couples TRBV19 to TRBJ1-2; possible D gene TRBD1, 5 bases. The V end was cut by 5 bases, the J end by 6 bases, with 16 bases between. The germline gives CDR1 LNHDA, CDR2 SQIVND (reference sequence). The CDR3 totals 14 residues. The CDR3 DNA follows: TGTGCCAGTAGTGTCGCAGGGTCTGAACATGGCTACACCTTC. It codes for CASSVAGSEHGYTF.

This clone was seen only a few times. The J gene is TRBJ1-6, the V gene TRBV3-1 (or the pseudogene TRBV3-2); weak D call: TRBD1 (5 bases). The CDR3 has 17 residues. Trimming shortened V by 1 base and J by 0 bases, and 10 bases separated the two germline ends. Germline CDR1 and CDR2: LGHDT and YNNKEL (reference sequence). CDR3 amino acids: CASSQVGPSSYNSPLHF. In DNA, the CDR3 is TGTGCCAGCAGCCAAGTGGGGCCGAGCTCCTATAATTCACCCCTCCACTTT.

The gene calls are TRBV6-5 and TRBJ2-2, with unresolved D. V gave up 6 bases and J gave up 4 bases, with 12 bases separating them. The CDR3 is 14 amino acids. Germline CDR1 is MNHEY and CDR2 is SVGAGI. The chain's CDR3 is CASSPRRSTGELFF. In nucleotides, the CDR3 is TGTGCCAGCAGCCCCAGGCGTTCCACCGGGGAGCTGTTTTTT.

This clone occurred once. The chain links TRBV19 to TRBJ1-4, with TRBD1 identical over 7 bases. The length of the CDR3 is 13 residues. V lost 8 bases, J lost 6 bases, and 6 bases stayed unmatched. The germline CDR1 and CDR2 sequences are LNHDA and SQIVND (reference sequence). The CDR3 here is CASGDRVYEKLFF. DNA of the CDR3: TGTGCCAGTGGCGACAGGGTTTATGAAAAACTGTTTTTT.

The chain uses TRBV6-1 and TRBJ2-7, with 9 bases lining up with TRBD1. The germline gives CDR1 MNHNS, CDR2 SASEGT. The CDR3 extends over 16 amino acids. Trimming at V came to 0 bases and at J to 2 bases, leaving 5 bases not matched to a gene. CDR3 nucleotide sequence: TGTGCCAGCAGTGAAGCGTGGACAGGGGCCCCCTACGAGCAGTACTTC. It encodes CASSEAWTGAPYEQYF.

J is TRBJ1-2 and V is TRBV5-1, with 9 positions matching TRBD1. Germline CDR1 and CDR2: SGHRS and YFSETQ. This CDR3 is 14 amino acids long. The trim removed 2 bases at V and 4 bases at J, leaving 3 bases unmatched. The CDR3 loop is CASSLGTGTYGYTF. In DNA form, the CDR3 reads TGCGCCAGCAGCTTAGGGACAGGGACCTATGGCTACACCTTC.

The DNA of the CDR3 is TGTGCCAGCAGTTCTATCGGGGACAGGTCTTGGGCGCATGAGCAGTTCTTC. It encodes CASSSIGDRSWAHEQFF. V is TRBV27 and J is TRBJ2-1; 8 bases agree with TRBD1. The CDR3 runs to 17 residues. Looked up from germline, CDR1 is MNHEY and CDR2 is SMNVEV (reference sequence). J was trimmed by 8 bases and V by 4 bases; bases with no gene match: 16.